This T cell receptor beta chain originates from a study of CD8 T cells in ankylosing spondylitis. Whole-study findings and limits: Within ankylosing spondylitis blood, a TCR beta motif made up of several highly homologous variants appeared to be characteristic. Clones that were linked to disease were CD8+ and were relatively rare in peripheral blood.

In this sample, this clonotype turned up a few times. Its antigen is unknown. TCRdb reprocessed the 5' RACE reads with MiXCR, giving one entry per CDR3 protein. The sample shows about 460,000 distinct CDR3 sequences, about 5.4% of them seen only once. Germline V lookup: CDR1 SNHLY, CDR2 FYNNEI. This CDR3 contains 13 residues. V lost 4 bases and J lost 6; bases outside the gene matches: 6. The receptor comes from a male donor with ankylosing spondylitis. Sequencing was done on a sample of blood, either unsorted or a sorted T cell fraction (not recorded which). This chain connects TRBV2 to TRBJ2-7; 7 nucleotides agree with TRBD1. The CDR3 nucleotides read TGTGCCAGCAGTGTCGGACAGGAGCGCGAGCAGTACTTC. Its protein is CASSVGQEREQYF.